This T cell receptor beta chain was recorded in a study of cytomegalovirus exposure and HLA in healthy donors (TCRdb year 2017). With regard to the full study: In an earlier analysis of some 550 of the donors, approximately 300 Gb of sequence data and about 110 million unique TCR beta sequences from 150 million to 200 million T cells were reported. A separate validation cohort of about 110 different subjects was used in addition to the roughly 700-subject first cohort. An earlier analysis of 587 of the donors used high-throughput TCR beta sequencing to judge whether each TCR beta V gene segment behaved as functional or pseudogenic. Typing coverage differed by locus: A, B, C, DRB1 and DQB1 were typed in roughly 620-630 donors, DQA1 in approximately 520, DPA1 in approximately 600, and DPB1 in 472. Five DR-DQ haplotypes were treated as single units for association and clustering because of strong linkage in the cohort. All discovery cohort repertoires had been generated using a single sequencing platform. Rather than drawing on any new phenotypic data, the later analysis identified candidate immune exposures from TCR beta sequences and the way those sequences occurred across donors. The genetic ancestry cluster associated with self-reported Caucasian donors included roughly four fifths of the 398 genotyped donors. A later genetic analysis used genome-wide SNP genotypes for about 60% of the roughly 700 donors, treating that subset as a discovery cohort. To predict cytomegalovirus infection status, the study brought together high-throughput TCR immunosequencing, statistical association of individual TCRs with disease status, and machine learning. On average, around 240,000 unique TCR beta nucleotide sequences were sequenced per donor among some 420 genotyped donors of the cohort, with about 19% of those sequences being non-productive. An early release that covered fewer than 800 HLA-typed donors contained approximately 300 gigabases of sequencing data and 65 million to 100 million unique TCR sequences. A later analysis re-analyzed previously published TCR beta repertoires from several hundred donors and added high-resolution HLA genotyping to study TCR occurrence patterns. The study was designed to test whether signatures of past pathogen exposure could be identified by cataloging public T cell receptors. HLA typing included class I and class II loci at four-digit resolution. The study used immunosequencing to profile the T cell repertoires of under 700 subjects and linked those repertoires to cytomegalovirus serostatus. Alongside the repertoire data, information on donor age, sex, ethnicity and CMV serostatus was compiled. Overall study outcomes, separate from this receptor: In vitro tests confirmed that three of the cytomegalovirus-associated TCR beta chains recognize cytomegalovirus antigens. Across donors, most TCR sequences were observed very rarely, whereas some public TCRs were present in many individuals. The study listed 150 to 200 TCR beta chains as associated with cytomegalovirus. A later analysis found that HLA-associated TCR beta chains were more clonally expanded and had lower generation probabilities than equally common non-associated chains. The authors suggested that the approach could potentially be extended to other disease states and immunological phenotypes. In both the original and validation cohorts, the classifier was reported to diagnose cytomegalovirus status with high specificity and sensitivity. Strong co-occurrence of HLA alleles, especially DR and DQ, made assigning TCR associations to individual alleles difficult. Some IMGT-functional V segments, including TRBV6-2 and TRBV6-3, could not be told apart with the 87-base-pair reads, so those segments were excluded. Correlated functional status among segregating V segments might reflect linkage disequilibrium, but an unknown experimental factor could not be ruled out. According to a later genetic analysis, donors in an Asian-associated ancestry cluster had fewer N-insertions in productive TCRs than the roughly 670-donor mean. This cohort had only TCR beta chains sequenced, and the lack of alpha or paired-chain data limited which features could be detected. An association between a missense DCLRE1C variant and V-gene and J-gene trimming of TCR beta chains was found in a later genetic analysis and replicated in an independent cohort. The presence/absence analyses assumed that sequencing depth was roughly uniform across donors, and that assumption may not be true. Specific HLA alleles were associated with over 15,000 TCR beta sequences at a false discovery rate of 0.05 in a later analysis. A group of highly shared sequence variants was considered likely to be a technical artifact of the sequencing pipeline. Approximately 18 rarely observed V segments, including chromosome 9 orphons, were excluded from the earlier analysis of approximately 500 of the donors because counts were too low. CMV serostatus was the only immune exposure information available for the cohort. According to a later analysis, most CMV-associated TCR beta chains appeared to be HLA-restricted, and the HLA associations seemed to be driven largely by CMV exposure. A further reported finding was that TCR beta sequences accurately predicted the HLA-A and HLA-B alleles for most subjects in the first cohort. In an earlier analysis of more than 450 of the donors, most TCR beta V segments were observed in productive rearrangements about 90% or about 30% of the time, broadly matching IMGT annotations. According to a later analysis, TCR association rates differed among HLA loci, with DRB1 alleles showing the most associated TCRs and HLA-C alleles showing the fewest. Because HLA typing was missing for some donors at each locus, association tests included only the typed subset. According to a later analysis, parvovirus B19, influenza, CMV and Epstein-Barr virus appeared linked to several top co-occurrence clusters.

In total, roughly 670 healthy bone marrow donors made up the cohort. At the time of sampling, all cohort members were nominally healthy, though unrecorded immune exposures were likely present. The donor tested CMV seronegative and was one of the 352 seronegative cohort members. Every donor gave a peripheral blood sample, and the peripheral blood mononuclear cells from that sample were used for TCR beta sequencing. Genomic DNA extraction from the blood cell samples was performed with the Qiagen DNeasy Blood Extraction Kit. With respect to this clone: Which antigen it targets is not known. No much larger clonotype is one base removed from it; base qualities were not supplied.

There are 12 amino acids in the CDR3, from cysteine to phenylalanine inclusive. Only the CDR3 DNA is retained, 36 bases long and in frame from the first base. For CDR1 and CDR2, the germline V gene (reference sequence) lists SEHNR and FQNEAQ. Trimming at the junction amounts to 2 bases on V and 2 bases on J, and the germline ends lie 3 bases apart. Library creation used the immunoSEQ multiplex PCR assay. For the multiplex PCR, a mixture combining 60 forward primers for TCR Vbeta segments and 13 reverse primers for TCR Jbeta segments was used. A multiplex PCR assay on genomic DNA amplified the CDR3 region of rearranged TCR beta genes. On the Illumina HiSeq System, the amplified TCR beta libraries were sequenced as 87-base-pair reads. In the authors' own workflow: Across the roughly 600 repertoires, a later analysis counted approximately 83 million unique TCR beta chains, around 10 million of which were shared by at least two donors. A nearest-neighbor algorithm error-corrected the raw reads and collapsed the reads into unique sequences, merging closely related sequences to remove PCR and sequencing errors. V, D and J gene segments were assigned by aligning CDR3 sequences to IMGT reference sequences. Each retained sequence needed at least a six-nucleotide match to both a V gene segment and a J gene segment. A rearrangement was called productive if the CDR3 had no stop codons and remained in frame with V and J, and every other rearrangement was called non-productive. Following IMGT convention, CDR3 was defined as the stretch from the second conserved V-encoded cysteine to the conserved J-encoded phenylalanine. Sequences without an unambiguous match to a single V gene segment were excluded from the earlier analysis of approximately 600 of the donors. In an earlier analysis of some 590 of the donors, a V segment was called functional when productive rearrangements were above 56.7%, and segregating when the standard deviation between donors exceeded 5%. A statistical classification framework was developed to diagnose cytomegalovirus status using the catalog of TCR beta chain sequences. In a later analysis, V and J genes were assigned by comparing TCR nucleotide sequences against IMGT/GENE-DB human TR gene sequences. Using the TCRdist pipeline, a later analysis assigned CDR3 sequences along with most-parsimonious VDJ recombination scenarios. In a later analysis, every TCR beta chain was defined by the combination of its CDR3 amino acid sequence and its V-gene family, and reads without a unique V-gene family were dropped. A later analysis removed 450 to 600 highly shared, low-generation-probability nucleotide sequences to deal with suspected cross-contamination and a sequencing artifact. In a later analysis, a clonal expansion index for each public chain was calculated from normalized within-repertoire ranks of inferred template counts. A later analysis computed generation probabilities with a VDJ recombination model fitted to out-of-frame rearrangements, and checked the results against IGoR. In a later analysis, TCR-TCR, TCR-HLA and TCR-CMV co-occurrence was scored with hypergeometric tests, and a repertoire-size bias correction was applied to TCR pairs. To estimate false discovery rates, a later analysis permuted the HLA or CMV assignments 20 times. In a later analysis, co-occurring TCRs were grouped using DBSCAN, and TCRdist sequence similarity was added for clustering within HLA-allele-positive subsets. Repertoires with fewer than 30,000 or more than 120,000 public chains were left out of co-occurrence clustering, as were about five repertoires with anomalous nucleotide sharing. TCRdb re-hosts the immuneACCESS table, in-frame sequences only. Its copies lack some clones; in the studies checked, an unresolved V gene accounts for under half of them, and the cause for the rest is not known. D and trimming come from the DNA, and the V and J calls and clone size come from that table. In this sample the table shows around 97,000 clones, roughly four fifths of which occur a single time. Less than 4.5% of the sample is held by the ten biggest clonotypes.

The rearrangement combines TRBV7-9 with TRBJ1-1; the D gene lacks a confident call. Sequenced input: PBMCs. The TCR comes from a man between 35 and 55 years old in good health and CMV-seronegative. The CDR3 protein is CASSLLNTEAFF. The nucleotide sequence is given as TGTGCCAGCAGCTTACTTAACACTGAAGCTTTCTTT.